Below, 24 T cell receptor beta chains from the same sample are listed, as sequenced in a study of blood T cell repertoires in COVID-19. Sequencing was performed with immunoSEQ multiplex PCR; in TCRdb, only in-frame clones are kept and a portion is missing. The table includes around 100,000 clones, around four fifths detected once. Material for sequencing was peripheral blood. The receptor source for this set is a man between 65 and 85 years old with acute or convalescent COVID-19.

J is TRBJ2-3 and V is TRBV5-1; D is perhaps TRBD1 (5 bases). Germline V gene data show CDR1 as SGHRS and CDR2 as YFSETQ. The CDR3 spans 12 residues. V was trimmed by 4 bases and J by 3 bases, leaving 6 bases between them. The CDR3 DNA follows: TGCGCCAGCAGCCCAGGGACAGATACGCAGTATTTT. Translation: CASSPGTDTQYF. The full variable domain, its missing parts supplied by reference TRBV5-1 and TRBJ2-3, is KAGVTQTPRYLIKTRGQQVTLSCSPISGHRSVSWYQQTPGQGLQFLFEYFSETQRNKGNFPGRFSGRQFSNSRSEMNVSTLELGDSALYLCASSPGTDTQYFGPGTRLTVL.

In its sample, this clone was seen a few times. The rearrangement joins TRBV5-1 to TRBJ2-3; D perhaps matches TRBD1 (6 bases). V lost 9 bases to trimming and J lost 0 bases, with 11 bases between them. From germline, CDR1 is SGHRS and CDR2 YFSETQ. The CDR3 loop spans 13 amino acids. For the CDR3, the DNA is TGCGCCACCTCCCAGGGGAGCACAGATACGCAGTATTTT. Translating gives CATSQGSTDTQYF. Looking up the rest from reference TRBV5-1 and TRBJ2-3 gives the full variable domain: KAGVTQTPRYLIKTRGQQVTLSCSPISGHRSVSWYQQTPGQGLQFLFEYFSETQRNKGNFPGRFSGRQFSNSRSEMNVSTLELGDSALYLCATSQGSTDTQYFGPGTRLTVL.

In its sample, this clone was seen once. This chain connects TRBV5-1 to TRBJ2-1, with 11 bases identical to TRBD2. CDR1 is SGHRS and CDR2 is YFSETQ in the germline V gene. The trim removed 2 bases at V and 6 bases at J, leaving 4 bases unmatched. The CDR3 totals 15 residues. CDR3 coding DNA: TGCGCCAGCAGCTTAGGTAGCGGGGGGGCCAATGAGCAGTTCTTC. This translates into CASSLGSGGANEQFF.

V usage is TRBV10-3 and J usage is TRBJ2-3; D not resolved. Trimming left V 8 bases short and J 0 bases short, with 6 bases between. The length of the CDR3 is 12 residues. Germline CDR1 is ENHRY and CDR2 is SYGVKD. This CDR3 is CAIGLSTDTQYF. Here the CDR3 DNA reads TGTGCCATCGGCCTTAGCACAGATACGCAGTATTTT.

The chain has TRBV5-1 and TRBJ1-6; TRBD1 aligns across 7 bases. V lost 3 bases to trimming and J lost 8 bases; unmatched junction nucleotides: 5. The CDR3 runs 14 residues. The germline CDR1 and CDR2 sequences are SGHRS and YFSETQ. The DNA for the CDR3 is TGCGCCAGCAGCTCGGGACAGAGAGATTCACCCCTCCACTTT. This encodes CASSSGQRDSPLHF.

The chain couples TRBV27 to TRBJ1-2; TRBD1 is a possible D gene (5 bases). Per germline, CDR1 MNHEY and CDR2 SMNVEV (reference sequence). V was trimmed by 6 bases and J by 4 bases, leaving 15 bases between them. This CDR3 has 14 residues. The CDR3 loop is CASRGTDITYGYTF. In DNA, the CDR3 is TGTGCCAGCAGAGGAACGGACATCACCTATGGCTACACCTTC.

The rearrangement links TRBV2 to TRBJ1-3, with TRBD1 matching over 8 bases. Per the germline V gene, CDR1 is SNHLY and CDR2 is FYNNEI. The CDR3 length is 12 residues. The V and J ends lost 5 bases and 11 bases, in that order; junction bases with no gene match: 5. The CDR3: CASSSTGASIYF. DNA for the CDR3: TGTGCCAGCAGTTCGACAGGGGCCTCCATATATTTT.

A single count supports this clone. This chain links TRBV27 with TRBJ2-7; the match to TRBD2 covers 7 bases. This CDR3 is built from 14 residues. CDR1 and CDR2 (germline): MNHEY, SMNVEV (reference sequence). Trimming took 3 bases from V and 5 from J; bases not matched to a gene: 7. As DNA, the CDR3 is TGTGCCAGCAGTTTTAGCGGGCAAACCCACGAGCAGTACTTC. It codes for CASSFSGQTHEQYF.

This chain joins TRBV2 and TRBJ1-6; D is unresolved. Germline CDR1 is SNHLY and CDR2 is FYNNEI. The CDR3 has 14 residues. V lost 6 bases and J 7 bases, leaving 13 bases between the germline ends. The CDR3 region is CASRIGNGNSPLHF. Here the CDR3 DNA reads TGTGCCAGCAGAATCGGGAACGGAAATTCACCCCTCCACTTT.

The rearrangement uses TRBV5-4 and TRBJ2-1; TRBD2 matches 11 bases. Per germline, CDR1 SGHNT and CDR2 YYREEE (reference sequence). V was pared by 2 bases and J by 4 bases, with 2 bases of the junction left unmatched. This CDR3 has 15 amino acids. CDR3 bases: TGTGCCAGCAGCTTAACTAGCGGGGGATACAATGAGCAGTTCTTC. Amino acids: CASSLTSGGYNEQFF.

V and J are TRBV2 and TRBJ1-6; TRBD1 matches 9 bases. Germline V gives CDR1 SNHLY, CDR2 FYNNEI. J gave up 5 bases and V 8 bases, and 7 bases lay outside the gene matches. The length of the CDR3 is 15 residues. CDR3 bases: TGTGCCAGCGGGACAGGGAGGATCGATAATTCACCCCTCCACTTT. The encoded protein is CASGTGRIDNSPLHF.

The chain joins TRBV6-5 to TRBJ1-6; the match to TRBD1 covers 8 bases. This CDR3 region has 16 residues. The V gene end was trimmed by 0 bases and the J gene end by 7 bases; junction bases not matched to a gene: 5. Germline assignment: CDR1 MNHEY and CDR2 SVGAGI. This chain's CDR3 is CASSYSGRGHNSPLHF. The CDR3 nucleotides are TGTGCCAGCAGTTACTCGGGCAGGGGGCACAATTCACCCCTCCACTTT.

This chain joins TRBV5-6 and TRBJ1-3, with TRBD1 as a possible D gene (5 bases). Germline V gives CDR1 SGHDT, CDR2 YYEEEE. Trimming took 2 bases from V and 3 from J, leaving 12 bases between them. The CDR3 consists of 15 residues. The CDR3 DNA reads as TGTGCCAGCAGCTTCACGGCAGGGTTTGGAAACACCATATATTTT. It yields the protein CASSFTAGFGNTIYF.

The rearrangement uses TRBV9 and TRBJ2-2, with 7 bases fitting TRBD1. The germline CDR1 and CDR2 sequences are SGDLS and YYNGEE. With 9 bases clipped from V and 3 bases from J, the junction kept 17 bases outside the gene matches. The CDR3 is 17 amino acids. The CDR3 loop reads CANLTQSKGGDTGELFF. Here the CDR3 DNA reads TGTGCCAACCTCACCCAATCGAAAGGGGGCGACACCGGGGAGCTGTTTTTT.

This clone has just a few counts. This chain connects TRBV5-1 to TRBJ1-4; TRBD1 matches at 10 bases. This CDR3 region has 19 residues. CDR1 and CDR2 (germline): SGHRS, YFSETQ. The junction had 13 bases not matched to a gene; V was cut back by 0 bases and J by 5 bases. The CDR3 sequence is CASSLGTGGLEEGNEKLFF. DNA for the CDR3: TGCGCCAGCAGCTTGGGGACAGGGGGATTAGAGGAGGGGAATGAAAAACTGTTTTTT.

This clone has only one observation. The chain carries TRBV19 and TRBJ1-5; 9 bases match TRBD1. In germline, CDR1 is LNHDA, CDR2 SQIVND (reference sequence). Trimming at V came to 3 bases and at J to 0 bases, leaving 18 bases not matched to a gene. This CDR3 contains 21 residues. The CDR3 DNA follows: TGTGCCAGTAGTATTAGGGTGTGGTTCGACAGGGGGAGAAATAGCAATCAGCCCCAGCATTTT. This translates into CASSIRVWFDRGRNSNQPQHF.

CDR3 residues: CASSSQGTYEQYF. The CDR3 DNA is TGCGCCAGCAGCTCTCAGGGAACCTACGAGCAGTACTTC. The chain combines TRBV5-1 with TRBJ2-7, with D perhaps matching TRBD1 (5 bases). Deletions cut 3 bases from V and 2 bases from J, with 9 bases between. This CDR3 has 13 amino acids. Per the germline V gene, CDR1 is SGHRS and CDR2 is YFSETQ.

The chain links TRBV2 to TRBJ1-4, with TRBD1 identical over 7 bases. The CDR3 has 15 amino acids. The germline gives CDR1 SNHLY, CDR2 FYNNEI. After removal of 10 bases from V and 0 bases from J, the junction contained 8 bases not matched to a gene. CDR3 coding DNA: TGTGCCACCCAGGGGGGAAGAGCAACTAATGAAAAACTGTTTTTT. Protein product: CATQGGRATNEKLFF. The full variable domain, rest sourced from reference TRBV2 and TRBJ1-4, is EPEVTQTPSHQVTQMGQEVILRCVPISNHLYFYWYRQILGQKVEFLVSFYNNEISEKSEIFDDQFSVERPDGSNFTLKIRSTKLEDSAMYFCATQGGRATNEKLFFGSGTQLSVL.

The chain joins TRBV6-5 to TRBJ1-4; TRBD1 might be the D (6 bases). The length of the CDR3 is 14 residues. Trimming removed 6 bases from V and 2 bases from J, with 10 bases in between. The germline V gene has CDR1 MNHEY and CDR2 SVGAGI. The DNA for the CDR3 is TGTGCCAGCAGCTTCGACAGGACTAATGAAAAACTGTTTTTT. It translates to CASSFDRTNEKLFF.

The chain recombines TRBV3-1 (or the pseudogene TRBV3-2) with TRBJ2-1, with TRBD2 as a possible D gene (5 bases). Germline V gene data show CDR1 as LGHDT and CDR2 as YNNKEL (reference sequence). The CDR3 runs to 13 residues. With 2 bases removed from V and 9 bases from J, the gap between germline ends came to 11 bases. CDR3 coding DNA: TGTGCCAGCAGCCAAATAACTAGTGCTGAGCAGTTCTTC. Its protein is CASSQITSAEQFF.

The chain carries TRBV18 and TRBJ2-7, with D possibly matching TRBD1 (6 bases). Germline V lookup: CDR1 KGHSH, CDR2 LQKENI. This CDR3 has 13 residues. Trimming cost V 4 bases and J 2 bases, with 9 bases left between them. As DNA, the CDR3 is TGTGCCAGCTCACGACAGGACGCCTACGAGCAGTACTTC. Translating it yields CASSRQDAYEQYF.

The V call is TRBV6-5, the J call TRBJ1-6; D call uncertain. The CDR3 is 14 residues long. V was clipped by 3 bases and J by 8 bases, with 11 bases between them. Germline CDR1 reads MNHEY; CDR2 reads SVGAGI. CDR3 nucleotides: TGTGCCAGCAGTTATTCGGTCACCGATTCACCCCTCCACTTT. Protein product: CASSYSVTDSPLHF.

This chain uses TRBV5-4 with TRBJ2-7; tentative D call: TRBD1 (5 bases). Germline V gives CDR1 SGHNT, CDR2 YYREEE (reference sequence). This CDR3 is 14 amino acids long. With 0 bases removed from V and 2 bases from J, the gap between germline ends came to 9 bases. The CDR3, as DNA: TGTGCCAGCAGCTTGGAGGCAGGGACCTACGAGCAGTACTTC. The encoded protein is CASSLEAGTYEQYF.

This clone has a single count. The CDR3 nucleotides are TGTGCCTGCGGACAGGGGTTCGCAGATACGCAGTATTTT. As protein: CACGQGFADTQYF. The J gene is TRBJ2-3, the V gene TRBV30, with 9 bases lining up with TRBD1. Losses at the gene ends were 6 bases for V and 4 bases for J; bases not matched to a gene: 5. The germline V gene encodes CDR1 GTSNPN and CDR2 SVGIG (reference sequence). The CDR3 loop spans 13 amino acids.